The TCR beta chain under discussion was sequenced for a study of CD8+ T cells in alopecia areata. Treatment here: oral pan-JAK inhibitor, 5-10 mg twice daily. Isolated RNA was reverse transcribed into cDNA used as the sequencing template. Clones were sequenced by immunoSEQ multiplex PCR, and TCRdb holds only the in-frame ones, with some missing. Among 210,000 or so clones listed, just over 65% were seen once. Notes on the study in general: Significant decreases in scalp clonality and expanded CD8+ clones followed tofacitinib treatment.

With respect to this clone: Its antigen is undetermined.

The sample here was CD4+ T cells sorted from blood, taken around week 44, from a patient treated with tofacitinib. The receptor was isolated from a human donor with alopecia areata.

CDR3 coding DNA: TGTGCCAGCAGCGAGGGACTAGCGGGGGGGAAGCAGTTCTTC. Its protein is CASSEGLAGGKQFF. The chain recombines TRBV2 with TRBJ2-1; the match to TRBD2 covers 16 bases. Germline-derived CDR1 and CDR2 are SNHLY and FYNNEI. The CDR3 has 14 residues. V gave up 6 bases and J gave up 11 bases; unmatched junction bases: 4.